These T cell receptor beta chains were read from a single sample in a study of lymphopenia after photon versus proton radiotherapy. The repertoire was sequenced with immunoSEQ multiplex PCR; TCRdb's copy has only in-frame clones and lacks some. The sample carries around 30,000 clones, about 86% recorded once. Source: peripheral blood, taken from a patient treated with proton-based radiotherapy. The receptors shown here come from a woman aged 55-69 years with cholangiocarcinoma. Some clones in this sample may be carry-over from other donors' samples. The CDR3 runs from the conserved cysteine through the conserved F or W. Each record gives: V gene, clone size, CDR3 protein. Rows give clone size only sometimes, using once, few, many, or a class for an expanded clone.

TRBV6-5,.,CASSYNRQGGQPQHF
TRBV19,.,CASSRPTSGTTYEQYF
TRBV19,.,CATSQGLWGNQPQHF
TRBV14,once,CASSLDTGASGYGYTF
TRBV29-1,once,CSVGETQYF
TRBV9,.,CASSADGGASGYNEQFF
TRBV5-5,.,CASSFRAGIGREGANVLTF
TRBV11-2,.,CASSPDRASDTQYF
TRBV2,.,CASSEFQKFMLGGF
TRBV2,.,CASSEQWTSDTQYF
TRBV2,.,CASSKDSYEQYF
TRBV11-2,.,CASSFIAGGYNEQFF
TRBV6-1,.,CASSEAQGNSYNEQFF
TRBV7-7,.,CASSPSIRAGEQFF
TRBV7-9,.,CASSGSNEQFF
TRBV5-4,.,CASSLPDRPREAFF
TRBV27,.,CASSLKSGQETQYF
TRBV7-8,.,CASSLVGASSYEQYF
TRBV5-1,.,CASGTSGGSDTQYF
TRBV18,.,CASSPTQTGSTDTQYF
TRBV7-8,.,CASSPPQGPYEQYF
TRBV4-3,.,CASSHELALNYNEQFF
TRBV6-5,.,CASSYPGNRPNEQFF
TRBV9,.,CASSVVSGTYGYTF
TRBV5-1,.,CASSLGNNYGYTF
TRBV18,.,CASSPSAAGGHEQFF